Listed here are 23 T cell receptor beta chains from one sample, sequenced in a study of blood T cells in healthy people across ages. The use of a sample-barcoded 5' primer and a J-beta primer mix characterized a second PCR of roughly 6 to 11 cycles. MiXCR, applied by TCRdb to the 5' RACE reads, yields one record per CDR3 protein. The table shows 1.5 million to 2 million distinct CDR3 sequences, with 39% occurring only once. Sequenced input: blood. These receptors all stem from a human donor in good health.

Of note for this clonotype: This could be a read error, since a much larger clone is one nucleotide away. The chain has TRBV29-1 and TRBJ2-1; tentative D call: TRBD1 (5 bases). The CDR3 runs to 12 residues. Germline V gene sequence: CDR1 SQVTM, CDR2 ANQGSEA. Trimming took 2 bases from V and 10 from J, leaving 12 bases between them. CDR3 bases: TGCAGCGTTGAATGGCAGGGCGAGGAGCAGTTCTTC. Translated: CSVEWQGEEQFF.

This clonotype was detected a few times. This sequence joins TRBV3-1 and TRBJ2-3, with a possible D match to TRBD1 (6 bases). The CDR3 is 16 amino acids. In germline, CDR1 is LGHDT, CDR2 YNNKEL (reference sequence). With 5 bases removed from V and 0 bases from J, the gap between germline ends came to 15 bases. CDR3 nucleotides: TGTGCCAGCAGCTCCGAGACAGGAGAAAGCACAGATACGCAGTATTTT. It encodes CASSSETGESTDTQYF.

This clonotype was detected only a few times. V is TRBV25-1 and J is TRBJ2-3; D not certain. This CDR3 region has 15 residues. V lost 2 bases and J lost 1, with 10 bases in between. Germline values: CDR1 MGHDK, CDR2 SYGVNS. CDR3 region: CASSEPRRGTDTQYF. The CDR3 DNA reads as TGTGCCAGCAGTGAACCACGACGGGGCACAGATACGCAGTATTTT.

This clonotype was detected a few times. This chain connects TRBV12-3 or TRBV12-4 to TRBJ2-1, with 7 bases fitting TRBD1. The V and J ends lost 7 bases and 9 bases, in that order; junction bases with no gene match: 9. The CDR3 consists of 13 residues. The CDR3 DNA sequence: TGTGCCAGCACCCTAGGGGGCGCGGTTGAGCAGTTCTTC. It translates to CASTLGGAVEQFF.

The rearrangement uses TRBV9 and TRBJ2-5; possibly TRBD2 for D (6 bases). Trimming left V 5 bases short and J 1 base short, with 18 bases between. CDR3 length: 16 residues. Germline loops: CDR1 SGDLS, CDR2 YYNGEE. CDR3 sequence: CASSAMGGVGQETQYF. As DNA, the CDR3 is TGTGCCAGCAGTGCAATGGGGGGTGTAGGCCAAGAGACCCAGTACTTC.

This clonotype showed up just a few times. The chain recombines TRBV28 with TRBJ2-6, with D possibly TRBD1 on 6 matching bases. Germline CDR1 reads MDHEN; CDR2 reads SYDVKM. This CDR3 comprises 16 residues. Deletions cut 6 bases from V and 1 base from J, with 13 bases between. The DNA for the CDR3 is TGTGCCAGCAGACCACAGGGACGGTCTGGGGCCAACGTCCTGACTTTC. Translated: CASRPQGRSGANVLTF.

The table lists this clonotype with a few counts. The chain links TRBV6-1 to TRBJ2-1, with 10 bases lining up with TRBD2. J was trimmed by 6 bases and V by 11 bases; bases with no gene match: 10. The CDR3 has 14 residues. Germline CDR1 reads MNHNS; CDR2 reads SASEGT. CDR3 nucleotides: TGTGCCGGCACGGGACTAGCGTCCATCAATGAGCAGTTCTTC. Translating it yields CAGTGLASINEQFF.

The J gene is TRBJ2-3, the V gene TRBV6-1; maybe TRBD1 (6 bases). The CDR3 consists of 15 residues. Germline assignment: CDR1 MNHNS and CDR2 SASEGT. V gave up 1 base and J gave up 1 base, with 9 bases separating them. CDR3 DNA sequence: TGTGCCAGCAGTGAAGGGACAGCACGCACAGATACGCAGTATTTT. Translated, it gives CASSEGTARTDTQYF.

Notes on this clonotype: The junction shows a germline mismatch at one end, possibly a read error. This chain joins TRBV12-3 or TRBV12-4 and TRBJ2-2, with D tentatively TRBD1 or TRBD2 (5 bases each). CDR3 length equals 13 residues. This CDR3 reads CASRLGHPGERFF. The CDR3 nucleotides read TGTGCCAGCAGACTCGGACATCCCGGGGAGCGGTTTTTT.

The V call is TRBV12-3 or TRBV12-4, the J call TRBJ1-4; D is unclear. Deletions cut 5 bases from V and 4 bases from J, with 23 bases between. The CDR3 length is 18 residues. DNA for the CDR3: TGTGCCAGCAGTCTCCGGGCCGTACCCCCTACCCTTAATGAAAAACTGTTTTTT. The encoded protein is CASSLRAVPPTLNEKLFF.

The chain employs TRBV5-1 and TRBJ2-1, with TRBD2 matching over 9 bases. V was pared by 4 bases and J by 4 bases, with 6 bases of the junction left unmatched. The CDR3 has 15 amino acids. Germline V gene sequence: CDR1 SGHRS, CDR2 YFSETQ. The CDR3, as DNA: TGCGCCAGCAGCCATCGCGGGGGGGATTACAATGAGCAGTTCTTC. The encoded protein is CASSHRGGDYNEQFF. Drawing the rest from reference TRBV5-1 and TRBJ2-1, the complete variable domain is KAGVTQTPRYLIKTRGQQVTLSCSPISGHRSVSWYQQTPGQGLQFLFEYFSETQRNKGNFPGRFSGRQFSNSRSEMNVSTLELGDSALYLCASSHRGGDYNEQFFGPGTRLTVL.

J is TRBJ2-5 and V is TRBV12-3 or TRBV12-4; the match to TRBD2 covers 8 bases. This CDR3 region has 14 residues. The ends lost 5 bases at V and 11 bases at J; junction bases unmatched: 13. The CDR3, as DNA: TGTGCCAGCAGTCCTCAGCGGGGGCCCAATGAGCAGTACTTC. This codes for CASSPQRGPNEQYF.

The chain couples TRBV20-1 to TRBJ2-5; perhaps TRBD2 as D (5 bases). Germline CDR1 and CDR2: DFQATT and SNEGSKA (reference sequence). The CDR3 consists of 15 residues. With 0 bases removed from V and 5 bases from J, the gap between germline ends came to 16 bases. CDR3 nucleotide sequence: TGCAGTGCTAGAGATCTTGGACGGGGTTCTGAGACCCAGTACTTC. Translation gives CSARDLGRGSETQYF.

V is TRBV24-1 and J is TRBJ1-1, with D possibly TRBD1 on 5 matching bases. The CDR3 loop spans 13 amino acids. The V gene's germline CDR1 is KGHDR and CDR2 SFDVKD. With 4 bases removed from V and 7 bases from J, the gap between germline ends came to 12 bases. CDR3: CATSERTRGEAFF. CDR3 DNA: TGTGCCACCAGTGAAAGGACAAGGGGTGAAGCTTTCTTT.

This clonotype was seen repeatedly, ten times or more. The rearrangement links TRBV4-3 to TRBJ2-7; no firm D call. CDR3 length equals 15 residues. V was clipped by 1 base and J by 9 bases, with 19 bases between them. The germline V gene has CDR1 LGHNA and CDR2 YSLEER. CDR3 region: CASSQGLNSINGQYF. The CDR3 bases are TGCGCCAGCAGCCAAGGGTTAAATTCAATTAACGGGCAGTACTTC.

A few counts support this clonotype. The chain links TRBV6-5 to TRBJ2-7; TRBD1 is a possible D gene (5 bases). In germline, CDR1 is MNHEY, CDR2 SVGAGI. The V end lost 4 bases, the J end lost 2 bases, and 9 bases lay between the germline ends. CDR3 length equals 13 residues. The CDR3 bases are TGTGCCAGCAGTTCACAGGTGCCCTACGAGCAGTACTTC. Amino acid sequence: CASSSQVPYEQYF.

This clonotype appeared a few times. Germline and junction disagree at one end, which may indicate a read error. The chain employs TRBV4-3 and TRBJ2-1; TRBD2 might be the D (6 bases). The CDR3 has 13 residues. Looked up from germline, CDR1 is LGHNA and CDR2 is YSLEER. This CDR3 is CASSQGGRNEQFF. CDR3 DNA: TGTGCCAGCAGCCAAGGAGGGAGGAATGAGCAGTTCTTC.

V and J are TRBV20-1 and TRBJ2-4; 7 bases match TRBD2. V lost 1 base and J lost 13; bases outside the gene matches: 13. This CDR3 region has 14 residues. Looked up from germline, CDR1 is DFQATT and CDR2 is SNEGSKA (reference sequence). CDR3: CSARAGLIPYGQYF. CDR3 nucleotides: TGCAGTGCTAGAGCGGGACTAATCCCCTACGGGCAGTACTTC.

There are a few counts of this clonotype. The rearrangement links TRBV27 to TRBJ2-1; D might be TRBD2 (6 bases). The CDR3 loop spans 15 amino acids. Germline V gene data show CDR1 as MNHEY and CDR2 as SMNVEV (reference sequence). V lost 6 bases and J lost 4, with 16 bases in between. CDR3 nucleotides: TGTGCCAGCAGACCTGCGGGGAGGCGGTACAATGAGCAGTTCTTC. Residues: CASRPAGRRYNEQFF.

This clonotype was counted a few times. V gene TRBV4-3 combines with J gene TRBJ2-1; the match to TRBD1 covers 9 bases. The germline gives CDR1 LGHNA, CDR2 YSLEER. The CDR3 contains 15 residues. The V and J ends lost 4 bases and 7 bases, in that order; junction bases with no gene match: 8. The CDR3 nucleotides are TGCGCCAGCAGCCCGGCCGGACAGGGGATAAATGAGCAGTTCTTC. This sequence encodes CASSPAGQGINEQFF.

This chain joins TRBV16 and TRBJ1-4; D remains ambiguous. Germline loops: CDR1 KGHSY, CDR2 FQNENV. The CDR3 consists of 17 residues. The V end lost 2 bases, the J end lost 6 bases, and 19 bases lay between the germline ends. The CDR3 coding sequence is TGTGCCAGCAGCCAAGGGCTCCGGAAACAGACCCATGAAAAACTGTTTTTT. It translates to CASSQGLRKQTHEKLFF.

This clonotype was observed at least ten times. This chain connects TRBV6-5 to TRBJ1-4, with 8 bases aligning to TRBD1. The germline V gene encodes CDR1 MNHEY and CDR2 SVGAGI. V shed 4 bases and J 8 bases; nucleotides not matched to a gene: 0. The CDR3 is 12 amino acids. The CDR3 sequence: CASSWDREKLFF. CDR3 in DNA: TGTGCCAGCAGTTGGGACAGGGAAAAACTGTTTTTT.

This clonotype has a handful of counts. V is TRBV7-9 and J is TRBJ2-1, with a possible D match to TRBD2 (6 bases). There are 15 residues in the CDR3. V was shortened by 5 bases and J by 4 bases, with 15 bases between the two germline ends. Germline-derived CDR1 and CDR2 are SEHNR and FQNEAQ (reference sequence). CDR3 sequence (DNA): TGTGCCAGCAGCCTGGTTATGGACTATTACAATGAGCAGTTCTTC. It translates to CASSLVMDYYNEQFF.